Described below is a single TCR beta chain sequence and its context. This specimen comes from a study of a mutant IDH1 vaccine in newly diagnosed glioma. In the study overall: Receipt of radiotherapy, temozolomide, or both preceded the study, and most received both.

As to time point: baseline, week 1 (first vaccination visit). Treatment given: pre-vaccination baseline after standard-of-care therapy. Produced via immunoSEQ multiplex PCR; TCRdb's table is partial and in-frame only. In the table there are around 82,000 clones, about four fifths of which are singletons. This sequence was found in a man aged 40-50 years with glioma. Some clones in this sample may be carry-over from other donors' samples. The sequences come from PBMCs, collected from a glioma patient treated with radiotherapy, temozolomide or both.

In nucleotides, the CDR3 is TGCAGCGTTGTTGGGAGGGGACCCGGGGAGACCCAGTACTTC. Translating gives CSVVGRGPGETQYF. The chain carries TRBV29-1 and TRBJ2-5; 7 nucleotides align to TRBD2. Germline V CDR1 and CDR2: SQVTM, ANQGSEA. After removal of 4 bases from V and 5 bases from J, the junction contained 10 bases not matched to a gene. The CDR3 consists of 14 residues.